Listed here are 9 T cell receptor beta chains from one sample, sequenced in a study of control samples from healthy donors and cancer patients. Clones were sequenced by immunoSEQ multiplex PCR, and TCRdb holds only the in-frame ones, with some missing. In the table there are about 160,000 clones, roughly 94% of which are singletons. Sequenced material: PBMCs. The receptors were sampled from a man between 60 and 75 years old with colorectal cancer.

The CDR3 is CASSLSTGSQETQYF. In DNA, the CDR3 is TGTGCCAGCAGTTTATCGACAGGGTCCCAAGAGACCCAGTACTTC. The V and J genes are TRBV27 and TRBJ2-5; 7 bases align to TRBD1. The CDR3 totals 15 residues. The V gene's germline CDR1 is MNHEY and CDR2 SMNVEV (reference sequence). J lost 1 base, V lost 0 bases, and 2 bases had no gene match.

The genes are TRBV5-6 and TRBJ1-1; a weak D match, TRBD1 (6 bases). The CDR3 has 18 residues. The V gene lost 3 bases and the J gene lost 0 bases, with 21 bases spanning the gap. From germline, CDR1 is SGHDT and CDR2 YYEEEE. The CDR3 protein is CASSSTRQASLMNTEAFF. The DNA for the CDR3 is TGTGCCAGCAGCTCGACCCGACAGGCGTCCCTTATGAACACTGAAGCTTTCTTT.

The genes are TRBV18 and TRBJ2-5; TRBD2 aligns across 9 bases. The CDR3 spans 19 residues. V lost 2 bases to trimming and J lost 3 bases; unmatched junction nucleotides: 16. The V gene's germline CDR1 is KGHSH and CDR2 LQKENI. CDR3 DNA sequence: TGTGCCAGCTCACCAGCCGTAAGCGGGGGGCTCCCCGCAAAAGAGACCCAGTACTTC. It encodes CASSPAVSGGLPAKETQYF.

This chain connects TRBV28 to TRBJ1-2, with TRBD1 as a possible D gene (6 bases). From germline, CDR1 is MDHEN and CDR2 SYDVKM. The CDR3 sequence is 14 residues long. V lost 5 bases, J lost 4 bases, and 14 bases lay in between. The CDR3 nucleotides are TGTGCCAGCAGTCCCTGGGACACCTCCTATGGCTACACCTTC. Translation gives CASSPWDTSYGYTF.

A single count supports this clone. The chain has TRBV24-1 and TRBJ1-3; D not resolved. Looked up from germline, CDR1 is KGHDR and CDR2 is SFDVKD. The CDR3 runs to 12 residues. Trimming left V 6 bases short and J 3 bases short, with 5 bases between. The CDR3 bases are TGTGCCACCAGTAAAGATGGAAACACCATATATTTT. Protein: CATSKDGNTIYF.

The rearrangement joins TRBV24-1 to TRBJ1-3; D remains ambiguous. V was trimmed by 4 bases and J by 0 bases, leaving 6 bases between them. CDR1 is KGHDR, CDR2 SFDVKD, per germline. The CDR3 spans 14 residues. The CDR3 DNA reads TGTGCCACCAGTGACCGGGACTCTGGAAACACCATATATTTT. Translated, it gives CATSDRDSGNTIYF.

The chain carries TRBV24-1 and TRBJ1-2, with 11 bases identical to TRBD1. Germline CDR1 and CDR2: KGHDR and SFDVKD. V trimming: 4 bases; J trimming: 7 bases; junction bases outside the gene matches: 4. This CDR3 spans 14 amino acids. This chain's CDR3 is CATSDRTGGLGYTF. The CDR3 nucleotides read TGTGCCACCAGTGACCGGACAGGGGGCCTTGGCTACACCTTC.

The V and J genes are TRBV27 and TRBJ1-1, with D possibly TRBD1 on 5 matching bases. The CDR3 sequence is 13 residues long. V was clipped by 6 bases and J by 4 bases, with 12 bases between them. The germline CDR1 and CDR2 sequences are MNHEY and SMNVEV (reference sequence). The CDR3 coding sequence is TGTGCCAGCAGCCCGACCCAGGGCACTGAAGCTTTCTTT. This sequence encodes CASSPTQGTEAFF.

The chain carries TRBV6-1 and TRBJ1-1; 7 nucleotides agree with TRBD1. The J segment lost 5 bases and the V segment lost 2 bases, leaving 5 bases of the junction unmatched. This CDR3 contains 14 residues. Germline V gives CDR1 MNHNS, CDR2 SASEGT. The CDR3 here is CASSESRGRTEAFF. In DNA, the CDR3 is TGTGCCAGCAGTGAATCGAGGGGGCGGACTGAAGCTTTCTTT.